These 23 T cell receptor beta chains were sequenced from one sample in a study of blood T cell repertoires in COVID-19. TCRdb's copy holds only in-frame clones and misses some; the assay was immunoSEQ multiplex PCR. The data show under 500,000 clones, roughly 87% seen once. Sequenced sample: PBMCs or T cells enriched from blood (not recorded which). All receptors come from a woman aged 18-30 years with acute COVID-19.

The chain couples TRBV18 to TRBJ1-5; possible D gene TRBD1, 6 bases. The ends were cut back, 3 bases at V and 2 bases at J, with 11 bases in the middle. There are 15 residues in the CDR3. Per germline, CDR1 KGHSH and CDR2 LQKENI. The CDR3 region has the DNA TGTGCCAGCTCACCGGGGACAATCGGCAATCAGCCCCAGCATTTT. Translating gives CASSPGTIGNQPQHF. The whole variable domain, filled in from reference TRBV18 and TRBJ1-5, reads NAGVMQNPRHLVRRRGQEARLRCSPMKGHSHVYWYRQLPEEGLKFMVYLQKENIIDESGMPKERFSAEFPKEGPSILRIQQVVRGDSAAYFCASSPGTIGNQPQHFGDGTRLSIL.

The chain is built from TRBV9 and TRBJ2-5; 7 bases match TRBD1. Germline loops: CDR1 SGDLS, CDR2 YYNGEE. CDR3 size: 15 residues. V dropped 0 bases and J dropped 1; count of bases not matched to a gene: 3. Here the CDR3 DNA reads TGTGCCAGCAGCGTAGGGGACAGCCTCCAAGAGACCCAGTACTTC. Translation gives CASSVGDSLQETQYF. Variable domain in full (rest from reference TRBV9 and TRBJ2-5): DSGVTQTPKHLITATGQRVTLRCSPRSGDLSVYWYQQSLDQGLQFLIQYYNGEERAKGNILERFSAQQFPDLHSELNLSSLELGDSALYFCASSVGDSLQETQYFGPGTRLLVL.

The chain carries TRBV11-2 and TRBJ2-2; D unresolved. Per germline, CDR1 SGHAT and CDR2 FQNNGV. CDR3 length: 13 amino acids. The germline V and J ends were trimmed by 4 bases and 6 bases, with 9 bases remaining between them. The CDR3 sequence: CASSWSGPGELFF. CDR3 DNA: TGTGCCAGCAGCTGGAGTGGTCCCGGGGAGCTGTTTTTT.

The V gene is TRBV7-9, the J gene TRBJ1-2; the D is unclear. Trimming took 5 bases from V and 8 from J, leaving 12 bases between them. The CDR3 totals 12 residues. CDR1 is SEHNR, CDR2 FQNEAQ, per germline (reference sequence). The CDR3 nucleotides are TGTGCCAGCAGCCCTATTGAGGGCGGCTACACCTTC. Translation gives CASSPIEGGYTF.

The chain combines TRBV5-1 with TRBJ2-7; 10 bases are shared with TRBD2. The CDR3 runs 16 residues. Germline V gene sequence: CDR1 SGHRS, CDR2 YFSETQ. J gave up 5 bases and V 4 bases, and 12 bases lay outside the gene matches. The CDR3 DNA is TGCGCCAGCAGCAGAGGGACTAGCGCGGCTATGGACGAGCAGTACTTC. Its translation is CASSRGTSAAMDEQYF.

V and J are TRBV7-8 and TRBJ2-5, with 9 bases fitting TRBD2. With 0 bases clipped from V and 5 bases from J, the junction kept 7 bases outside the gene matches. The CDR3 is made up of 16 amino acids. CDR1 SGHVS and CDR2 FQNEAQ come from the germline V gene. CDR3 sequence reads: CASSLAWRGGRETQYF. CDR3 DNA: TGTGCCAGCAGCTTAGCCTGGCGGGGGGGCCGGGAGACCCAGTACTTC. The full variable domain, with the rest looked up from reference TRBV7-8 and TRBJ2-5, is GAGVSQSPRYKVAKRGQDVALRCDPISGHVSLFWYQQALGQGPEFLTYFQNEAQLDKSGLPSDRFFAERPEGSVSTLKIQRTQQEDSAVYLCASSLAWRGGRETQYFGPGTRLLVL.

The chain combines TRBV28 with TRBJ2-7, with 7 bases aligning to TRBD2. This CDR3 comprises 14 residues. Per germline, CDR1 MDHEN and CDR2 SYDVKM. V lost 8 bases, J lost 2 bases, and 9 bases stayed unmatched. The CDR3 DNA follows: TGTGCCAGCGGGGTTAGCGGGCCTACCTACGAGCAGTACTTC. It is translated as CASGVSGPTYEQYF.

V gene TRBV7-2 combines with J gene TRBJ2-5; possibly TRBD2 for D (6 bases). V lost 5 bases to trimming and J lost 3 bases, with 16 bases between them. CDR1 is SGHTA and CDR2 is FQGNSA in the germline V gene. CDR3 length: 15 amino acids. The CDR3 DNA follows: TGTGCCAGCAGCCTGACGGGGGTTCGGAAAGAGACCCAGTACTTC. This translates into CASSLTGVRKETQYF. The whole variable domain, remainder taken from reference TRBV7-2 and TRBJ2-5, is GAGVSQSPSNKVTEKGKDVELRCDPISGHTALYWYRQSLGQGLEFLIYFQGNSAPDKSGLPSDRFSAERTGGSVSTLTIQRTQQEDSAVYLCASSLTGVRKETQYFGPGTRLLVL.

The chain carries TRBV12-3 or TRBV12-4 and TRBJ1-2, with D possibly matching TRBD1 (5 bases). V was trimmed by 3 bases and J by 6 bases, leaving 8 bases between them. This CDR3 has 12 amino acids. CDR3 sequence (DNA): TGTGCCAGCAGTTTGACAGAAGATGGCTACACCTTC. Protein sequence: CASSLTEDGYTF.

The genes are TRBV3-1 (or the pseudogene TRBV3-2) and TRBJ2-2; 9 bases are a match to TRBD2. Trimming at V came to 4 bases and at J to 5 bases, leaving 8 bases not matched to a gene. CDR1 and CDR2 from the germline V gene are LGHDT and YNNKEL (reference sequence). This CDR3 has 16 amino acids. CDR3 DNA sequence: TGTGCCAGCAGCCTTATAGCGGGAGCCTGGACCGGGGAGCTGTTTTTT. This codes for CASSLIAGAWTGELFF.

This chain uses TRBV14 with TRBJ2-3, with D unclear. V gave up 0 bases and J gave up 10 bases, with 11 bases separating them. The CDR3 runs 13 residues. The germline V gene encodes CDR1 SGHDN and CDR2 FVKESK. The CDR3 DNA follows: TGTGCCAGCAGCCAAGATCTATTCAGGCCGCAGTATTTT. It is translated as CASSQDLFRPQYF.

This chain joins TRBV15 and TRBJ1-1; TRBD1 agrees at 11 bases. The germline CDR1 and CDR2 sequences are LNHNV and YYDKDF (reference sequence). The CDR3 consists of 13 residues. Unmatched junction bases numbered 4, after V lost 9 bases and J lost 4 bases. The CDR3 region is CATGQGVITEAFF. The DNA for the CDR3 is TGTGCCACGGGACAGGGGGTAATCACTGAAGCTTTCTTT.

The chain has TRBV19 and TRBJ1-4, with D unclear. The V and J ends lost 1 base and 4 bases respectively, with 10 bases between them. The CDR3 length is 15 residues. The germline V gene encodes CDR1 LNHDA and CDR2 SQIVND (reference sequence). The CDR3: CASSIGTVDNEKLFF. As DNA, the CDR3 is TGTGCCAGTAGTATAGGTACAGTAGATAATGAAAAACTGTTTTTT.

This chain connects TRBV3-1 (or the pseudogene TRBV3-2) to TRBJ2-5, with a possible D match to TRBD1 (6 bases). Per the germline V gene, CDR1 is LGHDT and CDR2 is YNNKEL (reference sequence). This CDR3 comprises 14 residues. The V end was cut by 4 bases, the J end by 1 base, with 10 bases between. The DNA for the CDR3 is TGTGCCAGCAGCCGGACAGCTCCCCAAGAGACCCAGTACTTC. Translated: CASSRTAPQETQYF.

This sequence joins TRBV4-2 and TRBJ2-7, with TRBD2 matching 12 bases. Trimming cost V 3 bases and J 6 bases; bases outside gene matches: 9. This CDR3 contains 16 residues. Germline V lookup: CDR1 LGHNA, CDR2 YNFKEQ. The DNA for the CDR3 is TGTGCCAGCAGCCAGGCCCAAGGACTAGCGGGGTCCGAGCAGTACTTC. Its protein is CASSQAQGLAGSEQYF.

The CDR3 sequence is CASSFGAAGAGTQYF. The CDR3 DNA follows: TGTGCCAGCAGCTTCGGAGCTGCGGGAGCCGGGACCCAGTACTTC. The chain uses TRBV7-7 and TRBJ2-5; 7 bases agree with TRBD2. This CDR3 contains 15 residues. CDR1 and CDR2 (germline): SSHAT, FNYEAQ (reference sequence). V shed 3 bases, J shed 7 bases, and the junction held 11 bases outside the gene matches.

The chain joins TRBV19 to TRBJ1-2; the D gene is possibly TRBD1 (5 bases). Germline loops: CDR1 LNHDA, CDR2 SQIVND (reference sequence). The CDR3 spans 16 residues. V shed 3 bases and J shed 3 bases, with 17 bases lying between them. The CDR3: CASSIGAGLRYYGYTF. The CDR3 DNA follows: TGTGCCAGTAGTATTGGGGCAGGGTTGAGGTACTATGGCTACACCTTC.

The chain uses TRBV28 and TRBJ2-3; 10 bases align to TRBD1. The CDR3 has 16 amino acids. The V gene's germline CDR1 is MDHEN and CDR2 SYDVKM. V shed 2 bases, J shed 6 bases, and the junction held 8 bases outside the gene matches. The CDR3 reads CASSLGWGQGLDTQYF. As DNA, the CDR3 is TGTGCCAGCAGTTTAGGTTGGGGACAGGGGTTGGATACGCAGTATTTT.

This clone was counted once. CDR3 region: CASSLEAGLDYEQFF. As DNA, the CDR3 is TGTGCCAGCAGCTTAGAGGCAGGACTAGACTATGAGCAGTTCTTC. V gene TRBV11-3 combines with J gene TRBJ2-1, with 7 bases that match TRBD2. Germline V gives CDR1 SGHNT, CDR2 YENEEA. After removal of 0 bases from V and 8 bases from J, the junction contained 7 bases not matched to a gene. This CDR3 is 15 amino acids long. The complete variable domain, with remaining parts taken from reference TRBV11-3 and TRBJ2-1, reads EAGVVQSPRYKIIEKKQPVAFWCNPISGHNTLYWYLQNLGQGPELLIRYENEEAVDDSQLPKDRFSAERLKGVDSTLKIQPAELGDSAVYLCASSLEAGLDYEQFFGPGTRLTVL.

This clone was detected only a few times. The rearrangement links TRBV5-4 to TRBJ2-2; 13 bases match TRBD2. This CDR3 spans 20 amino acids. Trimming took 3 bases from V and 2 from J; bases not matched to a gene: 13. CDR1 SGHNT and CDR2 YYREEE come from the germline V gene (reference sequence). The CDR3 sequence is CASSSPLLAGGLGNTGELFF. The CDR3 nucleotides are TGTGCCAGCAGCTCACCTTTACTAGCGGGGGGGCTAGGAAACACCGGGGAGCTGTTTTTT.

The gene calls are TRBV9 and TRBJ2-5, with D hard to call. V lost 3 bases and J 4 bases, leaving 19 bases between the germline ends. The CDR3 is made up of 16 amino acids. Germline CDR1 SGDLS, CDR2 YYNGEE. CDR3 in DNA: TGTGCCAGCAGCGCCCACCCACCGGAGCTTGGAGAGACCCAGTACTTC. Protein sequence: CASSAHPPELGETQYF.

A few counts support this clone. This chain joins TRBV19 and TRBJ1-2, with 9 bases aligning to TRBD1. The CDR3 totals 14 residues. Germline trimming cut 7 bases from V and 4 bases from J; bases unmatched to any gene: 7. Germline CDR1 LNHDA, CDR2 SQIVND (reference sequence). CDR3 sequence: CASTWDRDGYGYTF. CDR3 nucleotides: TGTGCCAGTACCTGGGACAGGGACGGCTATGGCTACACCTTC.

The CDR3 DNA reads TGTGCCAGCAGCTTACGTTTGGGACAGGGGACCCCTGGGGCCAACGTCCTGACTTTC. Amino acids: CASSLRLGQGTPGANVLTF. The chain uses TRBV7-8 and TRBJ2-6, with 10 bases matching TRBD1. The CDR3 totals 19 residues. Germline CDR1 and CDR2: SGHVS and FQNEAQ. Trimming took 2 bases from V and 2 from J; bases not matched to a gene: 9.